The clone carrying this TCR beta chain was seen only a few times. Its antigen is unknown. This entry belongs to a study of vaccination and CD4 T cells after COVID-19. Study overall: Convalescent patients, a few in number, were sampled at day 14 and days 161 to 241 post-vaccination.

The V and J ends lost 6 bases and 9 bases respectively, with 19 bases between them. The V gene's germline CDR1 is DFQATT and CDR2 SNEGSKA (reference sequence). CDR3 length equals 13 residues. The time point here: late sampling 161 to 241 days after vaccination in three convalescent patients. Specified treatment: approximately nine-day PBMC culture with coronavirus spike peptide pools or control peptides (ViraFEST assay). Once peptide pools had expanded antigen-specific T cells, ViraFEST sequenced TCRs. About 2.1 million PBMCs were grown per well alongside 9 to 10 IU/ml IL-2 and roughly 10 ug/ml peptide pools. General observations from the study: Looking at convalescent patients, a median approximately 86% of reactive clones were present only post-vaccination.

With the Oncomine TCR Beta short-read assay, DNA from cultured CD4+ T cells was sequenced. TCRdb re-derived calls from the PCR reads in MiXCR, one entry per CDR3 protein. The data hold about 15,000 distinct CDR3 sequences, with approximately 50% observed a single time. The chain employs TRBV20-1 and TRBJ2-3; D is perhaps TRBD1 or TRBD2 (5 bases each). The sequences come from CD4+ T cells from blood, cultured in vitro, collected about 7 months after SARS-CoV-2 vaccination. The receptor was isolated from a human donor who had recovered from COVID-19. The CDR3 bases are TGCAGTGCGGGCCGGGGTGAGGGGAGCACGCAGTATTTT. This translates into CSAGRGEGSTQYF.